The entry below describes one TCR beta chain. This CDR3 comprises 14 residues. V was clipped by 1 base and J by 4 bases; unmatched bases: 4. CDR1 and CDR2 from the germline V gene are SGHTA and FQGNSA. This specimen belongs to a study of blood T cell repertoires in COVID-19. Profiled with immunoSEQ multiplex PCR; TCRdb holds only in-frame clones, not every one. The sample shows about 220,000 clones, roughly 85% of them seen only once. The sequence derives from a woman in her 70s with COVID-19, enrolled during active disease. The V and J genes are TRBV7-2 and TRBJ2-7, with 7 bases matching TRBD1. The specimen was peripheral blood. The CDR3 sequence is CASSLGTGTYEQYF. The CDR3 coding sequence is TGTGCCAGCAGCTTAGGGACAGGAACTTACGAGCAGTACTTC.